The source of this T cell receptor (beta chain) is a study of beta chain features in type 1 diabetes. Study-level points and caveats: In all four CD4+ subsets, TCRB CDR3 length was significantly, moderately reduced in type 1 diabetes. A potential PCR bias toward shorter templates would be equal in patient and control samples.

Each of the sorted populations had a purity greater than 98%. CDR3 length equals 14 residues. V lost 2 bases and J 2 bases, leaving 10 bases between the germline ends. Germline-derived CDR1 and CDR2 are SEHNR and FQNEAQ (reference sequence). The investigators reverse transcribed all of the isolated RNA, so they sequenced expressed TCRB transcripts. TCRdb's table, derived via immunoSEQ multiplex PCR, lists solely in-frame clones and lacks some. The sample records 150,000 to 200,000 clones, roughly 59% being singletons. This clone was counted once. Its antigen remains unknown. The sample was naive CD4+ T cells from blood. The sequence was collected from a man aged 30 to 45 with type 1 diabetes. The chain links TRBV7-9 to TRBJ2-7; D may be TRBD1 (6 bases). The CDR3 sequence is CASSLTGNPYEQYF. CDR3 nucleotides: TGTGCCAGCAGCTTAACAGGGAACCCCTACGAGCAGTACTTC.